These 30 T cell receptor beta chains were sequenced from one sample in a study of neoadjuvant nivolumab and ipilimumab in lung cancer. Produced via immunoSEQ multiplex PCR; TCRdb's table is partial and in-frame only. The sample has over 25,000 clones; roughly 76% are singletons. This sample comprised tumor tissue, obtained after neoadjuvant nivolumab, alone or with ipilimumab, at or shortly before surgery. The receptor source for this set is an adult with non-small cell lung cancer.

The chain couples TRBV18 to TRBJ1-6; 7 bases line up with TRBD1. CDR3 length equals 14 residues. Germline CDR1 and CDR2: KGHSH and LQKENI. J was trimmed by 7 bases and V by 6 bases; bases with no gene match: 6. CDR3: CASSLGRGNSPLHF. The DNA for the CDR3 is TGTGCCAGCTCCCTCGGCAGGGGGAATTCACCCCTCCACTTT. Full variable domain (rest looked up from reference TRBV18 and TRBJ1-6): NAGVMQNPRHLVRRRGQEARLRCSPMKGHSHVYWYRQLPEEGLKFMVYLQKENIIDESGMPKERFSAEFPKEGPSILRIQQVVRGDSAAYFCASSLGRGNSPLHFGNGTRLTVT.

The chain joins TRBV2 to TRBJ1-6; 8 bases are a match to TRBD1. Trimming removed 8 bases from V and 8 bases from J; junction bases left unmatched: 5. The CDR3 loop spans 13 amino acids. The germline CDR1 and CDR2 sequences are SNHLY and FYNNEI. CDR3: CASLDRGYSPLHF. The CDR3, as DNA: TGTGCCAGCCTCGACAGGGGATATTCACCCCTCCACTTT.

With respect to this clone: The junction differs from germline at one of its ends, possibly a read error. The rearrangement links TRBV2 to TRBJ2-4; no firm D call. Germline loops: CDR1 SNHLY, CDR2 FYNNEI. The CDR3 has 14 amino acids. The CDR3 DNA sequence: TGTGCCAGCCGTGACGGATCAGCCAAAAACATTCAGTACTTC. Encoded protein: CASRDGSAKNIQYF.

V usage is TRBV11-2 and J usage is TRBJ2-7; D is ambiguous. CDR3 length: 14 residues. V lost 3 bases, J lost 0 bases, and 9 bases lay in between. Germline loops: CDR1 SGHAT, CDR2 FQNNGV. The CDR3 bases are TGTGCCAGCAGCTTCTACGGAAGCTCCTACGAGCAGTACTTC. Its protein is CASSFYGSSYEQYF.

This chain joins TRBV11-2 and TRBJ2-3, with TRBD2 identical over 12 bases. V was clipped by 1 base and J by 3 bases; unmatched bases: 2. Germline CDR1 reads SGHAT; CDR2 reads FQNNGV. The CDR3 is 16 amino acids. In nucleotides, the CDR3 is TGTGCCAGCAGCTTAGGACTAGCGGGGGTAACAGATACGCAGTATTTT. It translates to CASSLGLAGVTDTQYF.

The chain combines TRBV7-6 with TRBJ2-3; 7 bases are shared with TRBD2. Germline V gene lookup returns CDR1 SGHVS and CDR2 FNYEAQ. Trimming removed 6 bases from V and 1 base from J; junction bases left unmatched: 7. This CDR3 is 15 amino acids long. This chain's CDR3 is CASSYSGDGTDTQYF. The CDR3 DNA is TGTGCCAGCAGTTACAGCGGGGACGGCACAGATACGCAGTATTTT.

This chain uses TRBV4-1 with TRBJ2-7; D ambiguous. Trimming pared 0 bases from V and 0 bases from J, leaving 12 bases between. The CDR3 contains 16 residues. Germline V gene lookup returns CDR1 MGHRA and CDR2 YSYEKL. Written as DNA, the CDR3 is TGCGCCAGCAGCCAAGATCATGGCAGTGGCTCCTACGAGCAGTACTTC. This codes for CASSQDHGSGSYEQYF.

The V call is TRBV11-3, the J call TRBJ2-7; the D gene is possibly TRBD2 (5 bases). Looked up from germline, CDR1 is SGHNT and CDR2 is YENEEA. Trimming took off 2 bases at V and 6 bases at J, with 11 bases between the two ends. This CDR3 is 13 amino acids long. CDR3 sequence: CASSLISGSEQYF. In nucleotides, the CDR3 is TGTGCCAGCAGCTTAATATCTGGGAGCGAGCAGTACTTC.

CDR3 residues: CASSIQDSNQPQHF. The CDR3 region has the DNA TGTGCCAGTAGTATCCAGGACAGCAATCAGCCCCAGCATTTT. This chain joins TRBV19 and TRBJ1-5; D gene ambiguous. The germline V gene encodes CDR1 LNHDA and CDR2 SQIVND (reference sequence). V dropped 3 bases and J dropped 1 base, with 7 bases sitting between them. The length of the CDR3 is 14 residues. Based on the CDR3 plus reference TRBV19 and TRBJ1-5, the full variable domain is DGGITQSPKYLFRKEGQNVTLSCEQNLNHDAMYWYRQDPGQGLRLIYYSQIVNDFQKGDIAEGYSVSREKKESFPLTVTSAQKNPTAFYLCASSIQDSNQPQHFGDGTRLSIL.

This clone was counted only a few times. The rearrangement links TRBV5-6 to TRBJ1-2; D is ambiguous. V lost 3 bases and J lost 10, with 10 bases in between. The germline gives CDR1 SGHDT, CDR2 YYEEEE. CDR3 size: 11 residues. The CDR3 here is CASSSTDAYTF. The DNA for the CDR3 is TGTGCCAGCAGCTCCACCGATGCCTACACCTTC.

The genes are TRBV29-1 and TRBJ2-3; TRBD1 aligns across 7 bases. This CDR3 is 13 amino acids long. From germline, CDR1 is SQVTM and CDR2 ANQGSEA. V dropped 7 bases and J dropped 2; count of bases not matched to a gene: 6. In nucleotides, the CDR3 is TGCAGCGGGGAACAGGGGCACACAGATACGCAGTATTTT. It encodes CSGEQGHTDTQYF.

The genes are TRBV6-5 and TRBJ1-1, with 8 positions matching TRBD1. CDR3 length: 15 amino acids. V was pared by 4 bases and J by 4 bases, with 8 bases of the junction left unmatched. Germline lookup yields CDR1 MNHEY and CDR2 SVGAGI. As DNA, the CDR3 is TGTGCCAGCAGTTCGGGGCGGACAGGGATCACTGAAGCTTTCTTT. This translates into CASSSGRTGITEAFF.

V usage is TRBV7-8 and J usage is TRBJ2-7; D might be TRBD1 (7 bases). CDR1 is SGHVS, CDR2 FQNEAQ, per germline. The CDR3 covers 15 residues. V lost 2 bases and J 3 bases, leaving 14 bases between the germline ends. CDR3 in DNA: TGTGCCAGCAGCTTATGGGAGGACAGGTTCTACGAGCAGTACTTC. Encoded protein: CASSLWEDRFYEQYF.

This clone was recorded a few times. V is TRBV29-1 and J is TRBJ1-1, with D hard to call. Trimming shortened V by 5 bases and J by 1 base, and 5 bases separated the two germline ends. CDR3 length equals 11 residues. The germline V gene has CDR1 SQVTM and CDR2 ANQGSEA. The CDR3 sequence is CSVRENTEAFF. The CDR3 nucleotides are TGCAGCGTTCGAGAGAACACTGAAGCTTTCTTT.

This clone was observed a few times. V gene TRBV6-4 combines with J gene TRBJ2-3, with TRBD1 identical over 9 bases. The CDR3 spans 14 residues. CDR1 MRHNA and CDR2 SNTAGT come from the germline V gene. The V segment lost 4 bases and the J segment 1 base; nucleotides outside the gene matches: 0. The CDR3 region is CASSGQGGTDTQYF. As DNA, the CDR3 is TGTGCCAGCAGTGGACAGGGGGGCACAGATACGCAGTATTTT.

This clone appeared a single time. This chain connects TRBV6-6 to TRBJ2-7; 11 positions agree with TRBD1. CDR1 MNHNY and CDR2 SVGAGI come from the germline V gene (reference sequence). This CDR3 is built from 14 residues. Trimming took 2 bases from V and 3 from J; bases not matched to a gene: 0. Written as DNA, the CDR3 is TGTGCCAGCAGTTACGGGACAGGGGGCTACGAGCAGTACTTC. It is translated as CASSYGTGGYEQYF.

This chain joins TRBV29-1 and TRBJ2-1, with D possibly matching TRBD1 (6 bases). CDR1 SQVTM and CDR2 ANQGSEA come from the germline V gene. The V and J ends lost 6 bases and 3 bases respectively, with 12 bases between them. CDR3 length equals 13 residues. The chain's CDR3 is CSVKTGFYNEQFF. CDR3 bases: TGCAGCGTGAAGACAGGTTTCTACAATGAGCAGTTCTTC.

CDR3 protein: CASSLAGKAPSPYGYTF. The CDR3 nucleotides read TGTGCCAGCAGCTTAGCTGGGAAGGCCCCAAGTCCCTATGGCTACACCTTC. The chain is built from TRBV7-9 and TRBJ1-2; D not certain. Germline V lookup: CDR1 SEHNR, CDR2 FQNEAQ (reference sequence). The CDR3 runs to 17 residues. V lost 0 bases and J 4 bases, leaving 18 bases between the germline ends.

This sequence joins TRBV19 and TRBJ1-6, with D maybe TRBD1 (6 bases). Germline V gene data show CDR1 as LNHDA and CDR2 as SQIVND (reference sequence). CDR3 length equals 13 residues. The V end was cut by 6 bases, the J end by 8 bases, with 11 bases between. The CDR3 spells CASRNRADSPLHF. CDR3 nucleotides: TGTGCCAGTAGAAACAGGGCAGATTCACCCCTCCACTTT. Full variable domain (outside the CDR3, taken from reference TRBV19 and TRBJ1-6): DGGITQSPKYLFRKEGQNVTLSCEQNLNHDAMYWYRQDPGQGLRLIYYSQIVNDFQKGDIAEGYSVSREKKESFPLTVTSAQKNPTAFYLCASRNRADSPLHFGNGTRLTVT.

This chain joins TRBV5-1 and TRBJ2-2; no clear D gene. From germline, CDR1 is SGHRS and CDR2 YFSETQ. The CDR3 is 15 residues long. The germline V and J ends were trimmed by 3 bases and 5 bases, with 14 bases remaining between them. In DNA form, the CDR3 reads TGCGCCAGCAGCTCATCACGGCTTGGGACCGGGGAGCTGTTTTTT. Protein product: CASSSSRLGTGELFF.

CDR3 amino acids: CASSLTGTGGREQYF. The CDR3 nucleotides are TGTGCCAGCAGTTTGACCGGGACAGGGGGCCGAGAGCAGTACTTC. The chain carries TRBV6-5 and TRBJ2-7; 12 bases line up with TRBD1. V trimming: 4 bases; J trimming: 7 bases; junction bases outside the gene matches: 8. Germline CDR1 reads MNHEY; CDR2 reads SVGAGI. The CDR3 loop spans 15 amino acids.

The genes are TRBV11-2 and TRBJ2-1; D gene unclear. Germline CDR1 reads SGHAT; CDR2 reads FQNNGV. V lost 5 bases to trimming and J lost 8 bases, with 10 bases between them. This CDR3 has 12 amino acids. DNA of the CDR3: TGTGCCAGCAGCCCGACTTACCATGAGCAGTTCTTC. Amino acids: CASSPTYHEQFF.

CDR3 bases: TGTGCCTGGAGTGTACCTGGGGTTGCTCAGCCCCAGCATTTT. Amino acids: CAWSVPGVAQPQHF. The V call is TRBV30, the J call TRBJ1-5; D is unresolved. V dropped 0 bases and J dropped 6 bases, with 12 bases sitting between them. The CDR3 has 14 residues. The germline V gene has CDR1 GTSNPN and CDR2 SVGIG (reference sequence).

This rearrangement joins TRBV7-2 to TRBJ2-7, with a possible D match to TRBD1 (5 bases). Germline V gene data show CDR1 as SGHTA and CDR2 as FQGNSA. The CDR3 extends over 16 amino acids. V was trimmed by 2 bases and J by 7 bases, leaving 21 bases between them. CDR3 amino acids: CASSLTEVGPFQEQYF. Here the CDR3 DNA reads TGTGCCAGCAGCTTAACGGAAGTGGGGCCTTTTCAAGAGCAGTACTTC.

This clone was seen a single time. The junction and the germline gene differ at one end; a read error may be behind it. The chain couples TRBV7-7 to TRBJ2-3; tentatively, D is TRBD2 (5 bases). The CDR3 loop spans 15 amino acids. Germline CDR1 SSHAT, CDR2 FNYEAQ (reference sequence). CDR3 DNA: TGTGCTAGCAGCTTAGGTCTGCGAGGGACAGATACGCAGTATTTT. Its protein product is CASSLGLRGTDTQYF.

V is TRBV13 and J is TRBJ1-6, with 8 bases that match TRBD1. Per the germline V gene, CDR1 is PRHDT and CDR2 is FYEKMQ (reference sequence). V dropped 2 bases and J dropped 6; count of bases not matched to a gene: 3. CDR3 length: 15 residues. CDR3 protein: CASSLRTGTNSPLHF. The CDR3, as DNA: TGTGCCAGCAGCTTAAGGACAGGGACTAATTCACCCCTCCACTTT.

This rearrangement joins TRBV2 to TRBJ2-7; unclear D gene. V was trimmed by 2 bases and J by 1 base, leaving 6 bases between them. The CDR3 is 13 amino acids. Germline-derived CDR1 and CDR2 are SNHLY and FYNNEI. CDR3 DNA: TGTGCCAGCAGTGAACCCTTGTCCTACGAGCAGTACTTC. Translation: CASSEPLSYEQYF.

This rearrangement joins TRBV4-3 to TRBJ1-1; TRBD1 matches 9 bases. This CDR3 region has 15 residues. The V and J ends lost 5 bases and 4 bases, in that order; junction bases with no gene match: 8. CDR1 and CDR2 from the germline V gene are LGHNA and YSLEER. This chain's CDR3 is CASSWEGQGGTEAFF. The CDR3 DNA is TGCGCCAGCAGCTGGGAGGGACAGGGTGGCACTGAAGCTTTCTTT.

The chain has TRBV4-2 and TRBJ2-7, with 9 bases lining up with TRBD2. Per the germline V gene, CDR1 is LGHNA and CDR2 is YNFKEQ. The CDR3 has 20 amino acids. Unmatched junction bases numbered 17, after V lost 0 bases and J lost 2 bases. DNA of the CDR3: TGTGCCAGCAGCCAAGAGTATCCATTCGGAGCGGGGGGACCCCCCTACGAGCAGTACTTC. Translation: CASSQEYPFGAGGPPYEQYF.

This clone turned up a few times. The chain employs TRBV6-1 and TRBJ2-1; either TRBD1 or TRBD2 may fit D (6 bases each). Germline values: CDR1 MNHNS, CDR2 SASEGT. CDR3 length equals 14 residues. Between the trimmed V and J ends, which lost 6 bases and 5 bases, there was a span of 14 bases. The CDR3 DNA reads as TGTGCCAGCAGGAGGGGGGCTACTGACAATGAGCAGTTCTTC. The encoded protein is CASRRGATDNEQFF.